This TCR beta chain appears in the sequencing data of a study of molecular identifiers for immune sequencing clone quantification. Study-wide results and caveats: Over 99% of effector molecules, yet under 1% of naive-cell molecules, were held by clones above 20 RNA copies.

Isolation of naive CD8 T cells was achieved by sorting on a CD8+CD4-CCR7+CD45RA+ phenotype. The bulk TCR libraries were made with methods described before and with listed TCR primers. TCRdb recomputed calls from the PCR reads with MiXCR, one row per CDR3 protein. The sample has fewer than 350,000 distinct CDR3 sequences, 20% to 25% seen once. CDR3 length: 15 residues. With V trimmed by 3 bases and J by 3 bases, 4 bases remained unmatched. The sample holds a few counts of this clonotype. The antigen is unknown. This rearrangement joins TRBV12-3 or TRBV12-4 to TRBJ2-2; TRBD2 agrees at 7 bases. The TCR originated in a human donor in good health. Some libraries in this study had Jurkat cell RNA spiked in. Sequencing input: naive CD8+ T cells from blood, with Jurkat cell RNA spiked in. Subset here: FACS-sorted CD8+CD4-CCR7+CD45RA+ naive T cells. The CDR3 DNA follows: TGTGCCAGCAGTTTGGGAGGGACTCACACCGGGGAGCTGTTTTTT. Its protein product is CASSLGGTHTGELFF.